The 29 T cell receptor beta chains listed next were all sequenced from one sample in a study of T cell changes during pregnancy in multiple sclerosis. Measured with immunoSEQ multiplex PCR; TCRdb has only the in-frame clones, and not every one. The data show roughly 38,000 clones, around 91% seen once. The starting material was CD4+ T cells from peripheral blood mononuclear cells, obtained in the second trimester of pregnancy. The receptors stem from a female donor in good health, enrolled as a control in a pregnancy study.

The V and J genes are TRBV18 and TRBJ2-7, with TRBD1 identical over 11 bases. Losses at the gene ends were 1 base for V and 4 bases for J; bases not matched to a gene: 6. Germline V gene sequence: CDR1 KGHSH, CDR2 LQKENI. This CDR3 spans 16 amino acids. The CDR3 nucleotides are TGTGCCAGCTCACCACAGGTGGGACAGGGGGTATACGAGCAGTACTTC. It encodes CASSPQVGQGVYEQYF. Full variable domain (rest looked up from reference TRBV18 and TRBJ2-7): NAGVMQNPRHLVRRRGQEARLRCSPMKGHSHVYWYRQLPEEGLKFMVYLQKENIIDESGMPKERFSAEFPKEGPSILRIQQVVRGDSAAYFCASSPQVGQGVYEQYFGPGTRLTVT.

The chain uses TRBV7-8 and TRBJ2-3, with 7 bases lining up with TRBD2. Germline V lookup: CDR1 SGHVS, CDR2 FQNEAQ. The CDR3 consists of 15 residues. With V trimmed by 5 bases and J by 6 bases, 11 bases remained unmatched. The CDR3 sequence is CASSPQTTSSDTQYF. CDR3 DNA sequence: TGTGCCAGCAGCCCCCAGACGACTAGCAGCGATACGCAGTATTTT.

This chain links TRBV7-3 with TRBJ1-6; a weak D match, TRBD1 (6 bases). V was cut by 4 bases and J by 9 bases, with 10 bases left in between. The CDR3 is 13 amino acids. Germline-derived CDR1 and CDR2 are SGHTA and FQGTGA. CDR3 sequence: CASSYTGTSPLHF. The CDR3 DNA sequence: TGTGCCAGCAGCTATACAGGGACTTCACCCCTCCACTTT.

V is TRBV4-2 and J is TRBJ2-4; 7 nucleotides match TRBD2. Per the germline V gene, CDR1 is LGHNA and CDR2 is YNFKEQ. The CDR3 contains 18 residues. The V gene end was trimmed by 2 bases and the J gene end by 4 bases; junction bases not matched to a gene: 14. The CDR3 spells CASSQSVQGEGFKNIQYF. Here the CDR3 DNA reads TGTGCCAGCAGCCAATCTGTTCAAGGGGAGGGATTTAAAAACATTCAGTACTTC.

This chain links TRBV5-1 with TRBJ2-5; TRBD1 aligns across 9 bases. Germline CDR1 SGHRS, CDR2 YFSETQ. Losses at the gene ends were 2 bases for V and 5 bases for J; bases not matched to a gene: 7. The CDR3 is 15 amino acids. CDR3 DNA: TGCGCCAGCAGCTTCGGACAGGGGATCATGGAGACCCAGTACTTC. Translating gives CASSFGQGIMETQYF. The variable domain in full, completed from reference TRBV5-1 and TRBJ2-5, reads KAGVTQTPRYLIKTRGQQVTLSCSPISGHRSVSWYQQTPGQGLQFLFEYFSETQRNKGNFPGRFSGRQFSNSRSEMNVSTLELGDSALYLCASSFGQGIMETQYFGPGTRLLVL.

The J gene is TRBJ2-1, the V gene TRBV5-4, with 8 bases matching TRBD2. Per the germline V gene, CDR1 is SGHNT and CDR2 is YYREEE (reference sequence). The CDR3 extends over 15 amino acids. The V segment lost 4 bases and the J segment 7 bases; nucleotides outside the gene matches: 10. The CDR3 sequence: CASSPGGATANEQFF. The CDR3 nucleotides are TGTGCCAGCAGCCCGGGGGGGGCCACGGCAAATGAGCAGTTCTTC.

CDR3: CSATWSTEAFF. The DNA for the CDR3 is TGCAGCGCTACCTGGAGCACTGAAGCTTTCTTT. The chain carries TRBV29-1 and TRBJ1-1; D ambiguous. Per germline, CDR1 SQVTM and CDR2 ANQGSEA. CDR3 length: 11 amino acids. V lost 7 bases and J lost 4, with 10 bases in between.

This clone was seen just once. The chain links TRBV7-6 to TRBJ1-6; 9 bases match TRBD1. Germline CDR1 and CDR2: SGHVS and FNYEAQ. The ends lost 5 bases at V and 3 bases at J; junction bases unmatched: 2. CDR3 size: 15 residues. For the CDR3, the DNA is TGTGCCAGCAGCCCGGGACAGGGCTATAATTCACCCCTCCACTTT. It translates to CASSPGQGYNSPLHF.

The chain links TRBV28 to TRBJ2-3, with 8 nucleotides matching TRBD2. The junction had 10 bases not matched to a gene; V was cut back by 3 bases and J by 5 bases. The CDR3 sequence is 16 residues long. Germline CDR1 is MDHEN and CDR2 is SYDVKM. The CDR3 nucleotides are TGTGCCAGCAGTTTCGGCTGGCGGGGGGCAGTAGATACGCAGTATTTT. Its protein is CASSFGWRGAVDTQYF.

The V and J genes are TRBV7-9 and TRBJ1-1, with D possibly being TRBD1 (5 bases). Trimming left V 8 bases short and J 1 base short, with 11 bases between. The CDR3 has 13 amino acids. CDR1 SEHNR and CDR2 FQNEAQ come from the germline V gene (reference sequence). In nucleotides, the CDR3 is TGTGCCAGCTCCCAGACAGCGAACACTGAAGCTTTCTTT. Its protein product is CASSQTANTEAFF.

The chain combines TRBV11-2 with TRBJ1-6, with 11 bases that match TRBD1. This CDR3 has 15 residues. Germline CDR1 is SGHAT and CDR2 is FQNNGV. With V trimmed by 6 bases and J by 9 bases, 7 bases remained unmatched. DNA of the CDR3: TGTGCCAGCAGTCAAGAGGGGACAGGGGGTTCACCCCTCCACTTT. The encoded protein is CASSQEGTGGSPLHF.

The CDR3 DNA follows: TGTGCCTGGAGTCCGGGGGGTCAAGGGCGCGGAAGAGAGACCCAGTACTTC. Its translation: CAWSPGGQGRGRETQYF. The V call is TRBV30, the J call TRBJ2-5, with 7 bases lining up with TRBD2. The CDR3 has 17 residues. The germline V gene has CDR1 GTSNPN and CDR2 SVGIG (reference sequence). Losses at the gene ends were 2 bases for V and 4 bases for J; bases not matched to a gene: 16.

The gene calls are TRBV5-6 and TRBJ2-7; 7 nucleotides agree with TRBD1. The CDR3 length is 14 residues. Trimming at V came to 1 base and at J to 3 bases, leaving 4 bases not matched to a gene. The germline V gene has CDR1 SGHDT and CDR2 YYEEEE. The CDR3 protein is CASSLYGTDYEQYF. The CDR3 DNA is TGTGCCAGCAGCTTGTATGGGACAGACTACGAGCAGTACTTC.

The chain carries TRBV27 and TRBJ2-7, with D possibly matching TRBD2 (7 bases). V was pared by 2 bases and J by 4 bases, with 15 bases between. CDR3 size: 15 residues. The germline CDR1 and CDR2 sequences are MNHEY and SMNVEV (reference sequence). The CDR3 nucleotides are TGTGCCAGCAGTTTAGGGGGGGGTACAGGGTACGAGCAGTACTTC. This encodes CASSLGGGTGYEQYF.

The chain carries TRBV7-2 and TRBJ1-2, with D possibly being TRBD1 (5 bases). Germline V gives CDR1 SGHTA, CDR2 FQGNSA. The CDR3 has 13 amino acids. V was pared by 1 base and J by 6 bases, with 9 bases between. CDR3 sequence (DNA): TGTGCCAGCAGCTTAGACAGGAAGGATGGCTACACCTTC. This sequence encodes CASSLDRKDGYTF.

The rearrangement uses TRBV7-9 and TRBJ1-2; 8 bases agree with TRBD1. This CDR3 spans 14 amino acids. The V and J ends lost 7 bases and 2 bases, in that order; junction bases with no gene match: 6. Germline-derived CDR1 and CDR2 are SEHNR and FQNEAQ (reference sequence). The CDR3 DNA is TGTGCCAGCACCCAAAGGACAGGGAACTATGGCTACACCTTC. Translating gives CASTQRTGNYGYTF.

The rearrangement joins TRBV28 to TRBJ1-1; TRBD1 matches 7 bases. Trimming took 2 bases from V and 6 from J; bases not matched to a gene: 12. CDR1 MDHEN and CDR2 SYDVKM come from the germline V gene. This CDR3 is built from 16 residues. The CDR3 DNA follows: TGTGCCAGCAGTTTACAGGCCGATGGACAGGCCGCTGAAGCTTTCTTT. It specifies CASSLQADGQAAEAFF. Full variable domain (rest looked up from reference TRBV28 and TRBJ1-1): DVKVTQSSRYLVKRTGEKVFLECVQDMDHENMFWYRQDPGLGLRLIYFSYDVKMKEKGDIPEGYSVSREKKERFSLILESASTNQTSMYLCASSLQADGQAAEAFFGQGTRLTVV.

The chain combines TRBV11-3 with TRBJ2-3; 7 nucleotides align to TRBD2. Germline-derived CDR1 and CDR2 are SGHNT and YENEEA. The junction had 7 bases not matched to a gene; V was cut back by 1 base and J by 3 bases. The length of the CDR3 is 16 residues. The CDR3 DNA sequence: TGTGCCAGCAGCTTAGGACTAGCTACGGTAACAGATACGCAGTATTTT. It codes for CASSLGLATVTDTQYF.

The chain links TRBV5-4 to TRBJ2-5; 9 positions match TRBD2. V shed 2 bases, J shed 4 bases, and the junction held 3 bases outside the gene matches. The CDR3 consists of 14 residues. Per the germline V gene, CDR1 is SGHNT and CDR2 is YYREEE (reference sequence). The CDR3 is CASSFKLAGETQYF. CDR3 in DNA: TGTGCCAGCAGCTTCAAACTAGCGGGAGAGACCCAGTACTTC.

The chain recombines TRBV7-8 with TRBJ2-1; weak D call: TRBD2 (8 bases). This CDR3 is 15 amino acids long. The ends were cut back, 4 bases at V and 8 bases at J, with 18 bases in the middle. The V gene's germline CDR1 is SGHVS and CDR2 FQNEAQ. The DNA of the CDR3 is TGTGCCAGCAGCTCCCGGGAGGGGGCTTACGATGAGCAGTTCTTC. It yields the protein CASSSREGAYDEQFF.

CDR3 amino acids: CASTRRGVSYEQYF. DNA for the CDR3: TGTGCCAGCACCAGACGGGGGGTCTCCTACGAGCAGTACTTC. This sequence joins TRBV7-8 and TRBJ2-7; 7 positions match TRBD2. The CDR3 runs to 14 residues. Trimming removed 7 bases from V and 0 bases from J; junction bases left unmatched: 6. Germline V gene data show CDR1 as SGHVS and CDR2 as FQNEAQ.

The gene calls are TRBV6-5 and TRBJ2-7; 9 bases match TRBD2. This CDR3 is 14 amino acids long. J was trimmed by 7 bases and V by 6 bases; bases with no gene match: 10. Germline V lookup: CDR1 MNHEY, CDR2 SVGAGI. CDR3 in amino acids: CASRDGGGAREQYF. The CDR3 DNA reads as TGTGCCAGCAGAGATGGCGGGGGGGCTCGGGAGCAGTACTTC.

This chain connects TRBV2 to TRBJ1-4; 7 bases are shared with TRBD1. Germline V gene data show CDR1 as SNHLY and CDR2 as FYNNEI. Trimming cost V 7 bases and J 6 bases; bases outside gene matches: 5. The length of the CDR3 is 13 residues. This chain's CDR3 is CASTGQADEKLFF. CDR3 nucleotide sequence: TGTGCCAGCACCGGACAGGCGGATGAAAAACTGTTTTTT.

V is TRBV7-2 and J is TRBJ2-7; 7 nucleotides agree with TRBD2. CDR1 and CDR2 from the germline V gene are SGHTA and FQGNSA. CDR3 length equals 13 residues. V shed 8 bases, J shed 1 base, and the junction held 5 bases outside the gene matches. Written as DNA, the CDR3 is TGTGCCAGCGAAAGCGGGATATCCTACGAGCAGTACTTC. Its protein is CASESGISYEQYF.

CDR3 nucleotides: TGTGCCAGCAGCAATCAAGCGATGGTAGGGAGGGAGACCCAGTACTTC. As protein: CASSNQAMVGRETQYF. The chain uses TRBV5-4 and TRBJ2-5; D perhaps matches TRBD2 (6 bases). Deletions cut 4 bases from V and 5 bases from J, with 21 bases between. CDR1 and CDR2 from the germline V gene are SGHNT and YYREEE (reference sequence). The CDR3 contains 16 residues.

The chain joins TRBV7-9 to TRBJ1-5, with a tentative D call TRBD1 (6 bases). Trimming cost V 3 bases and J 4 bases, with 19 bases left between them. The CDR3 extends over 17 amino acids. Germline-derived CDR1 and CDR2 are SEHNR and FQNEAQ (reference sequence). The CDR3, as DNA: TGTGCCAGCAGCTTTATGGGACAAGGACGGTTTAATCAGCCCCAGCATTTT. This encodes CASSFMGQGRFNQPQHF.

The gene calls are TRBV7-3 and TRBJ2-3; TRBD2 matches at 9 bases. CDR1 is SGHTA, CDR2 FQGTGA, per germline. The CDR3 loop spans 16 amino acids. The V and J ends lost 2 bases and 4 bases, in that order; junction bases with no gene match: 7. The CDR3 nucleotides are TGTGCCAGCAGCTTATATGGCGGGGGGGCCCCAGATACGCAGTATTTT. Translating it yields CASSLYGGGAPDTQYF.

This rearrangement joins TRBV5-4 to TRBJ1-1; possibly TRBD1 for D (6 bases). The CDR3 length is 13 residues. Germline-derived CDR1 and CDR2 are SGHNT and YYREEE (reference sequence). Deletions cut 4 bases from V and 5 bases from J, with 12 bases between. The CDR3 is CASSPGQTTEAFF. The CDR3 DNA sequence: TGTGCCAGCAGCCCCGGACAGACTACTGAAGCTTTCTTT.

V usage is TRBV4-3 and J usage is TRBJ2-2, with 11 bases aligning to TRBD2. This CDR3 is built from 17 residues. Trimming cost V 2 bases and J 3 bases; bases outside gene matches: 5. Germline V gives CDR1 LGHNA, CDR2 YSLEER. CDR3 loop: CASSQQSSGGYTGELFF. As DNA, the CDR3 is TGCGCCAGCAGCCAACAATCTAGCGGGGGGTACACCGGGGAGCTGTTTTTT.